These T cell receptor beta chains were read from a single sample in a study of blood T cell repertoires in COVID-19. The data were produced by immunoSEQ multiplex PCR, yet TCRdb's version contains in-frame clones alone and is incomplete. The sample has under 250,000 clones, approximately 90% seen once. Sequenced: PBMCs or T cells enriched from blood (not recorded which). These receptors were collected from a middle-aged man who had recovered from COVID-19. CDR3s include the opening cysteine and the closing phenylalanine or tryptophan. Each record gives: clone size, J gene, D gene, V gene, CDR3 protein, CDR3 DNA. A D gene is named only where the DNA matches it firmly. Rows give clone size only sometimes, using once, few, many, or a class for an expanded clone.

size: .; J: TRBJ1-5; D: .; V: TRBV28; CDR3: CASSSPGQMNQPQHF; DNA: TGTGCCAGCAGTTCTCCGGGACAAATGAATCAGCCCCAGCATTTT
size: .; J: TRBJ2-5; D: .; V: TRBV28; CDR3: CASSPSRTTLQETQYF; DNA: TGTGCCAGCAGTCCATCGCGGACTACACTTCAAGAGACCCAGTACTTC
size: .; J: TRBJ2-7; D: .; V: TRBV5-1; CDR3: CASSFTGSVGEQYF; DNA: TGCGCCAGCAGCTTTACAGGGTCGGTGGGAGAGCAGTACTTC
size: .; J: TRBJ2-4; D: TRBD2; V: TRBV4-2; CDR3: CASSQDRISGNEAKNIQYF; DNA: TGTGCCAGCAGCCAAGATCGAATTAGCGGGAACGAGGCCAAAAACATTCAGTACTTC
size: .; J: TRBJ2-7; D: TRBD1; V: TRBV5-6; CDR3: CASSEDRFYEQYF; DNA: TGTGCCAGCAGCGAGGACAGGTTCTACGAGCAGTACTTC
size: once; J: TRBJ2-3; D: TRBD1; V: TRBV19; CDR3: CASSIKRQGAAQYF; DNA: TGTGCCAGTAGTATCAAGCGGCAGGGGGCTGCGCAGTATTTT
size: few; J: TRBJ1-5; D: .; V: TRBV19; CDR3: CASSIYLGQRGNQPQHF; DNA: TGTGCCAGTAGTATATACCTTGGCCAGCGGGGCAATCAGCCCCAGCATTTT
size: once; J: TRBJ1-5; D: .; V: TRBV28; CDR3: CASRAPGRSQPQHF; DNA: TGTGCCAGCAGGGCCCCGGGGAGGTCTCAGCCCCAGCATTTT
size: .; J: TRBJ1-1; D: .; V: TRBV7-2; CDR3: CASSFQYGDTEAFF; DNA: TGTGCCAGCAGCTTCCAATACGGGGACACTGAAGCTTTCTTT
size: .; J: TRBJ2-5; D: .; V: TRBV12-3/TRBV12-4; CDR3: CASSRDYQETQYF; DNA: TGTGCCAGCAGCAGGGACTACCAAGAGACCCAGTACTTC
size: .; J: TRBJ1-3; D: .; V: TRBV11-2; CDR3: CASSLGSSGNTIYF; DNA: TGTGCCAGCAGCTTGGGGAGCTCTGGAAACACCATATATTTT
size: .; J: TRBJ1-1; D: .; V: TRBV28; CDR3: CASSSTGLSTEAFF; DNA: TGTGCCAGCAGTTCCACAGGATTGAGCACTGAAGCTTTCTTT
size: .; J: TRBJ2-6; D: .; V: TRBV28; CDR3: CASSTTGPSSGANVLTF; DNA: TGTGCCAGCAGTACCACAGGTCCCTCCTCTGGGGCCAACGTCCTGACTTTC
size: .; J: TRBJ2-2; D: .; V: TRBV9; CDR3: CASSVTGGNTGELFF; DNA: TGTGCCAGCAGCGTAACCGGGGGTAACACCGGGGAGCTGTTTTTT
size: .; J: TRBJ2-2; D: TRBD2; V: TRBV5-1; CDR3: CASSLIGQGWTSGRPTGELFF; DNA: TGCGCCAGCAGCCTGATAGGACAGGGGTGGACTAGCGGGAGACCCACCGGGGAGCTGTTTTTT
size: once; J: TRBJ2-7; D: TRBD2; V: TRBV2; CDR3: CASRVLAGGPHEQYF; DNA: TGTGCCAGCAGGGTACTAGCGGGAGGGCCCCACGAGCAGTACTTC
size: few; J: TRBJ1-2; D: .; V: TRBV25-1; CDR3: CASSEFIGQHYGYTF; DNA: TGTGCCAGCAGTGAATTTATTGGACAGCACTATGGCTACACCTTC
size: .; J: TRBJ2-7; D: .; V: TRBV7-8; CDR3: CASSLEPGAGGGYEQYF; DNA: TGTGCCAGCAGCTTAGAGCCTGGGGCAGGGGGAGGCTACGAGCAGTACTTC
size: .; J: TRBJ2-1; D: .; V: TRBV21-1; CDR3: CASSKGRREGHEQFF; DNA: TGTGCCAGCAGCAAGGGTCGCCGGGAGGGCCATGAGCAGTTCTTC
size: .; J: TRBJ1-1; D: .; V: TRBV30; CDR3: CAWRLWRDTEAFF; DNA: TGTGCCTGGAGGCTGTGGAGGGACACTGAAGCTTTCTTT
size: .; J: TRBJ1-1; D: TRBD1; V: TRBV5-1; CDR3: CASSQQGAGTEAFF; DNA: TGCGCCAGCAGCCAACAGGGGGCCGGGACTGAAGCTTTCTTT
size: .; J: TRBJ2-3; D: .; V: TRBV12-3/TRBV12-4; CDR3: CASSSQTTDTQYF; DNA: TGTGCCAGCAGTTCGCAGACTACAGATACGCAGTATTTT
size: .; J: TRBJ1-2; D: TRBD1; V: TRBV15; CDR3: CATSRSRDRDLGNYGYTF; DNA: TGTGCCACCAGCAGGTCCCGGGACAGGGACCTCGGGAACTATGGCTACACCTTC
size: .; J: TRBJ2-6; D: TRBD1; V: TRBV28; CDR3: CASSLQGASGANVLTF; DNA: TGTGCCAGCAGTTTACAGGGGGCATCTGGGGCCAACGTCCTGACTTTC
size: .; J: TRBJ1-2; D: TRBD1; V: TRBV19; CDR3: CASRDGGGAVWSGYTF; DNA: TGTGCCAGTAGGGATGGAGGGGGCGCAGTCTGGAGTGGCTACACCTTC
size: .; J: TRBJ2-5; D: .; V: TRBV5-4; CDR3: CASSLGLEGGLGETQYF; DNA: TGTGCCAGCAGCTTGGGGTTGGAGGGGGGGCTTGGAGAGACCCAGTACTTC
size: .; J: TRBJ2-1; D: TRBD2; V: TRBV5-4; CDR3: CASSWPLGLAGTEQFF; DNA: TGTGCCAGCAGCTGGCCTTTGGGACTAGCGGGAACTGAGCAGTTCTTC
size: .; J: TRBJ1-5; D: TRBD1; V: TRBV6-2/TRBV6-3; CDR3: CASSYATGSGQPQHF; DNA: TGTGCCAGCAGTTACGCGACAGGGTCGGGACAGCCCCAGCATTTT
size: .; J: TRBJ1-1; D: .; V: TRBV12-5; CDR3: CASGLDGNTEAFF; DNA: TGTGCTAGTGGTTTGGACGGGAACACTGAAGCTTTCTTT
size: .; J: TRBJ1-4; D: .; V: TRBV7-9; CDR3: CASSQLQGSNEKLFF; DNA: TGTGCCAGCAGCCAATTACAGGGATCCAATGAAAAACTGTTTTTT
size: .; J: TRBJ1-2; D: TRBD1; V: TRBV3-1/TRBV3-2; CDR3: CASSQEVWDWGQENGYTF; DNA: TGTGCCAGCAGCCAAGAAGTATGGGACTGGGGACAGGAGAATGGCTACACCTTC
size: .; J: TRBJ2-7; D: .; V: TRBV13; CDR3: CASSLVGRGYEQYF; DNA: TGTGCCAGCAGCTTAGTGGGTAGAGGATACGAGCAGTACTTC
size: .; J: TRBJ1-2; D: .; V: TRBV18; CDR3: CASSPITRVSGYTF; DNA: TGTGCCAGCTCACCAATAACCAGGGTAAGTGGCTACACCTTC
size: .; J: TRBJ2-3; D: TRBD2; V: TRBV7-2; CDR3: CASSLVASGYTDTQYF; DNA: TGTGCCAGCAGCTTAGTGGCTAGCGGTTACACAGATACGCAGTATTTT
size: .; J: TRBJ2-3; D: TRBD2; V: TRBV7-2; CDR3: CASSSGLRADTQYF; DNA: TGTGCCAGCAGCTCGGGACTAAGGGCAGATACGCAGTATTTT
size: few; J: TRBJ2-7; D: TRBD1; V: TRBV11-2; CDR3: CASSLDTGAWYEQYF; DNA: TGTGCCAGCAGCTTAGACACAGGGGCTTGGTACGAGCAGTACTTC
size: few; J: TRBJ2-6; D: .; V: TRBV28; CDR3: CASSPGHLSGANVLTF; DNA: TGTGCCAGCAGTCCCGGACATCTCTCTGGGGCCAACGTCCTGACTTTC
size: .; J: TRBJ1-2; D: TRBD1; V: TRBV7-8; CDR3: CASRRGQQDGYTF; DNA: TGTGCCAGCCGCAGGGGACAGCAGGATGGCTACACCTTC
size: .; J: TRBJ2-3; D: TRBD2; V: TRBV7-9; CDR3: CASSFRRGGPDTQYF; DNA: TGTGCCAGCAGCTTCCGGCGGGGGGGCCCAGATACGCAGTATTTT
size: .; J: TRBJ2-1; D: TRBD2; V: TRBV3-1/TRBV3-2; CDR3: CASSQDLAGGQNEQFF; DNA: TGTGCCAGCAGCCAAGATCTAGCGGGGGGGCAAAATGAGCAGTTCTTC
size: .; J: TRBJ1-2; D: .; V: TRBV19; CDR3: CASTKGTGTLYYGYTF; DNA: TGTGCCAGTACCAAGGGAACCGGGACTCTCTACTATGGCTACACCTTC
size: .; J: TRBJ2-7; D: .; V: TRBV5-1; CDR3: CASSLGTLETDEQYF; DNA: TGCGCCAGCAGCTTGGGAACCCTAGAGACCGACGAGCAGTACTTC